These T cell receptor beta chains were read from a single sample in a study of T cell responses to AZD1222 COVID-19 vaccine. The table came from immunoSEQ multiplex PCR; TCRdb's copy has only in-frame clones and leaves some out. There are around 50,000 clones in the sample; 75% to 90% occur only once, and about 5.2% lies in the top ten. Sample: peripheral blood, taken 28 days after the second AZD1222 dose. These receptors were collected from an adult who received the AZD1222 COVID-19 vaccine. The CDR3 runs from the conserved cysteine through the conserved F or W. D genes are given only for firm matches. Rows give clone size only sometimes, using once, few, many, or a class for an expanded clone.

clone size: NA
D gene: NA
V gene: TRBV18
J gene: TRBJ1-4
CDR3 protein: CASSSDPVATNEKLFF
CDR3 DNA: TGTGCCAGCTCATCCGACCCGGTTGCAACTAATGAAAAACTGTTTTTT

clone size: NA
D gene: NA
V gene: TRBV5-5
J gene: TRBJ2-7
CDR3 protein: CASSLDPSRSRHEQYF
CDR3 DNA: TGTGCCAGCAGCTTGGATCCTAGCAGGAGCCGGCACGAGCAGTACTTC

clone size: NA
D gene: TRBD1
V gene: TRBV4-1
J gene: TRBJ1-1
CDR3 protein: CASSPQGINTEAFF
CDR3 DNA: TGCGCCAGCAGCCCACAGGGGATCAACACTGAAGCTTTCTTT

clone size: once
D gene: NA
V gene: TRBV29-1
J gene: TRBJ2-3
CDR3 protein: CSVGGSTDTQYF
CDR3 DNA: TGCAGCGTTGGCGGAAGCACAGATACGCAGTATTTT

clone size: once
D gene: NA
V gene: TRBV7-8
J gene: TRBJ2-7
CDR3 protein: CASSWEGTGVRRQDF
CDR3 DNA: TGTGCCAGCAGCTGGGAGGGCACAGGGGTCCGGAGGCAGGACTTC

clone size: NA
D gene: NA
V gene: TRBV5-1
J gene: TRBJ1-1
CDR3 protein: CASSLLSGQNTEAFF
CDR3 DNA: TGCGCCAGCAGCTTGCTGTCGGGACAGAACACTGAAGCTTTCTTT

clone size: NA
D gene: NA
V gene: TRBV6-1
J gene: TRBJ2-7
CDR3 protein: CASSDLGTTYEQYF
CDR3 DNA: TGTGCCAGCAGTGACCTCGGGACCACCTACGAGCAGTACTTC

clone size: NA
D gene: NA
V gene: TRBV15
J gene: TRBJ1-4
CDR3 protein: CATSRDGGPNEKLFF
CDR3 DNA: TGTGCCACCAGCAGAGATGGAGGGCCTAATGAAAAACTGTTTTTT

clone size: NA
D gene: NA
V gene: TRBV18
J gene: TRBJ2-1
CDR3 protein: CASSHRHSDNEQFF
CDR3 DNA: TGTGCCAGCTCACACAGACACTCGGACAATGAGCAGTTCTTC

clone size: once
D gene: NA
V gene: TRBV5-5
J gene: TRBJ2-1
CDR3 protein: CASSPGLAAKNEQFF
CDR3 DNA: TGTGCCAGCAGCCCGGGACTCGCGGCTAAGAATGAGCAGTTCTTC

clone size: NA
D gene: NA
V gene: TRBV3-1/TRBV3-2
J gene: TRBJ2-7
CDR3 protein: CASRSSDRNEQYF
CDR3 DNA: TGTGCCAGCAGATCTAGCGATAGAAACGAGCAGTACTTC

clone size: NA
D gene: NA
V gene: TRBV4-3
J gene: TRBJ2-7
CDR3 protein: CASSQDHYGGMQYEQYF
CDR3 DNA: TGCGCCAGCAGCCAAGATCATTACGGGGGAATGCAATACGAGCAGTACTTC

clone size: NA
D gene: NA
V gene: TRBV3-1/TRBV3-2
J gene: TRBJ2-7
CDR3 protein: CASSPGLGEQYF
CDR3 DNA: TGTGCCAGCAGCCCTGGCCTGGGGGAGCAGTACTTC

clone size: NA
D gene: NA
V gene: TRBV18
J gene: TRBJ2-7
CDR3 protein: CASSARGQGGHPSYEQYF
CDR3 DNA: TGTGCCAGCTCAGCAAGGGGGCAGGGGGGTCACCCCTCCTACGAGCAGTACTTC

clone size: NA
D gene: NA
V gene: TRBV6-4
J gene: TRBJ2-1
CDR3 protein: CASSDSPPGDEQFF
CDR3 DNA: TGTGCCAGCAGTGACTCTCCCCCGGGGGATGAGCAGTTCTTC

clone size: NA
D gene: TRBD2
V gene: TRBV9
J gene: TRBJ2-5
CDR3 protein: CASSAGLAGARGQETQYF
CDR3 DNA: TGTGCCAGCAGCGCCGGACTAGCGGGAGCGCGGGGCCAAGAGACCCAGTACTTC

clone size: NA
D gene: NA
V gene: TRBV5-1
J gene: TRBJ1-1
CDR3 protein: CASSLVGGRTEAFF
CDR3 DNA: TGCGCCAGCAGCTTGGTTGGGGGAAGGACTGAAGCTTTCTTT

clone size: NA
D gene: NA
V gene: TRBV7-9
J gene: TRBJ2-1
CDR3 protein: CASSLEPPGASYNEQFF
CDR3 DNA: TGTGCCAGCAGCTTAGAGCCCCCGGGTGCAAGCTACAATGAGCAGTTCTTC

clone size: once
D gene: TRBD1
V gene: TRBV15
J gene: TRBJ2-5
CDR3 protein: CATSLDRAETQYF
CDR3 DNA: TGTGCCACCAGCTTAGACAGGGCAGAGACCCAGTACTTC

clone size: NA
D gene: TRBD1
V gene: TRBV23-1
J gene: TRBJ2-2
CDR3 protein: CASSHGQGKLGTGELFF
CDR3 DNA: TGCGCCAGCAGTCACGGACAGGGGAAACTAGGGACCGGGGAGCTGTTTTTT

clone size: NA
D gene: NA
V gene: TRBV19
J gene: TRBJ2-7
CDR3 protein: CASSIAVGKSYEQYF
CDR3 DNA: TGTGCCAGTAGTATAGCCGTCGGAAAATCCTACGAGCAGTACTTC

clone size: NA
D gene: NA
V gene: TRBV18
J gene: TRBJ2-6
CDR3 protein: CASSLPARGSGANVLTF
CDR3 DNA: TGTGCCAGCTCCCTACCGGCCCGCGGCTCTGGGGCCAACGTCCTGACTTTC

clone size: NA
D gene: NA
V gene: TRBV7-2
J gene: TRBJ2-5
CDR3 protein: CASSPRVGALKETQYF
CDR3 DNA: TGTGCCAGCAGCCCCCGGGTCGGGGCCCTCAAAGAGACCCAGTACTTC

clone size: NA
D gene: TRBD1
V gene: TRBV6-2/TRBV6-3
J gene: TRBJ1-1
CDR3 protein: CASRPGTGKLNTEAFF
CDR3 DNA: TGTGCCAGCCGCCCCGGGACAGGGAAATTGAACACTGAAGCTTTCTTT

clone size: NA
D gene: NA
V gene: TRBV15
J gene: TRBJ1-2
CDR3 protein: CATSREEGYGRSGGYTF
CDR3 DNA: TGTGCCACCAGCAGAGAGGAGGGATATGGTAGAAGTGGTGGCTACACCTTC